These 30 T cell receptor beta chains came from one sample sequenced in a study of PD-1 blockade in classical Hodgkin lymphoma. All trial patients relapsed after autologous stem cell transplantation. The repertoire was sequenced with immunoSEQ multiplex PCR; TCRdb's copy has only in-frame clones and lacks some. The repertoire holds over 80,000 clones, about nine tenths seen once, with 2.5% to 3% in the top ten. Sequenced here: peripheral blood mononuclear cells (PBMCs), sampled at baseline. These TCRs come from a human donor with classical Hodgkin lymphoma.

The chain carries TRBV19 and TRBJ2-2; a possible D gene is TRBD2 (6 bases). This CDR3 has 17 amino acids. CDR1 and CDR2 from the germline V gene are LNHDA and SQIVND (reference sequence). Trimming removed 5 bases at V and 5 bases at J, with 21 bases between. The CDR3 DNA is TGTGCCAGTAGTCGCCACCTCGGGAGTGGGCGGACCGGGGAGCTGTTTTTT. Its translation is CASSRHLGSGRTGELFF.

The chain employs TRBV30 and TRBJ2-2, with D perhaps matching TRBD1 (6 bases). The V end lost 3 bases, the J end lost 5 bases, and 10 bases lay between the germline ends. The CDR3 totals 13 residues. The V gene's germline CDR1 is GTSNPN and CDR2 SVGIG (reference sequence). Here the CDR3 reads CAWSARGTGELFF. CDR3 DNA: TGTGCCTGGAGCGCAAGGGGGACCGGGGAGCTGTTTTTT.

The gene calls are TRBV6-5 and TRBJ1-1; no firm D call. The CDR3 covers 15 residues. V lost 6 bases to trimming and J lost 5 bases, with 19 bases between them. Per the germline V gene, CDR1 is MNHEY and CDR2 is SVGAGI. The CDR3: CASRPPTGVGTEAFF. Written as DNA, the CDR3 is TGTGCCAGCAGACCACCGACCGGGGTGGGGACTGAAGCTTTCTTT.

This chain links TRBV5-6 with TRBJ1-5; 10 nucleotides match TRBD1. CDR1 and CDR2 (germline): SGHDT, YYEEEE. V shed 4 bases and J 6 bases; nucleotides not matched to a gene: 7. The CDR3 loop spans 15 amino acids. The chain's CDR3 is CASSGWGTGAQPQHF. The CDR3 bases are TGTGCCAGCAGCGGCTGGGGGACAGGGGCTCAGCCCCAGCATTTT.

The CDR3 reads CASSFSQALYNEQFF. CDR3 sequence (DNA): TGTGCCAGCAGTTTTAGCCAAGCCTTATACAATGAGCAGTTCTTC. This chain joins TRBV27 and TRBJ2-1, with D uncertain. Trimming cost V 3 bases and J 4 bases, with 13 bases left between them. The germline V gene has CDR1 MNHEY and CDR2 SMNVEV (reference sequence). The CDR3 runs 15 residues.

The chain combines TRBV27 with TRBJ2-5; the match to TRBD1 covers 8 bases. V shed 5 bases and J 1 base; nucleotides not matched to a gene: 9. Germline CDR1 and CDR2: MNHEY and SMNVEV (reference sequence). The CDR3 consists of 16 residues. CDR3 loop: CASSHGQGPPQETQYF. Written as DNA, the CDR3 is TGTGCCAGCAGTCATGGACAGGGCCCACCCCAAGAGACCCAGTACTTC.

The chain links TRBV14 to TRBJ1-3; no clear D gene. Germline-derived CDR1 and CDR2 are SGHDN and FVKESK. Trimming pared 3 bases from V and 4 bases from J, leaving 4 bases between. CDR3 length: 12 residues. The CDR3 reads CASSQRGNTIYF. CDR3 nucleotides: TGTGCCAGCAGCCAGCGAGGAAACACCATATATTTT.

V and J are TRBV5-6 and TRBJ2-3, with 13 bases matching TRBD2. The CDR3 is 15 amino acids. Germline V gene lookup returns CDR1 SGHDT and CDR2 YYEEEE. With V trimmed by 4 bases and J by 5 bases, 4 bases remained unmatched. CDR3 in DNA: TGTGCCAGCAGCCCCGGACTAGCGGGAGAAGATACGCAGTATTTT. This translates into CASSPGLAGEDTQYF.

The chain carries TRBV21-1 and TRBJ1-2; no DNA check was done on the table's D call, TRBD1. TRBV21-1 is noted as a pseudogene. The CDR3 loop spans 15 amino acids. CDR3 coding DNA: TGTGCCAGCAGCAAAATTGGCAGGGGGGACTATGGCTACACCTTC. Protein sequence: CASSKIGRGDYGYTF.

The chain recombines TRBV7-3 with TRBJ2-1; TRBD2 matches at 13 bases. The germline V gene has CDR1 SGHTA and CDR2 FQGTGA. V shed 5 bases and J 7 bases; nucleotides not matched to a gene: 8. The CDR3 covers 16 residues. Here the CDR3 reads CASSLRLAGGRNEQFF. The CDR3 DNA reads TGTGCCAGCAGCCTTAGACTAGCGGGAGGTCGGAATGAGCAGTTCTTC.

The chain joins TRBV19 to TRBJ2-5, with TRBD2 matching over 7 bases. The CDR3 spans 14 residues. The trim removed 5 bases at V and 2 bases at J, leaving 5 bases unmatched. Germline V gene sequence: CDR1 LNHDA, CDR2 SQIVND (reference sequence). CDR3 sequence reads: CASSASGRQETQYF. The CDR3 DNA is TGTGCCAGTAGTGCCTCCGGGAGGCAAGAGACCCAGTACTTC.

The chain recombines TRBV7-9 with TRBJ2-1; 8 bases align to TRBD2. CDR3 length: 15 amino acids. The V gene end was trimmed by 4 bases and the J gene end by 9 bases; junction bases not matched to a gene: 11. CDR1 and CDR2 from the germline V gene are SEHNR and FQNEAQ (reference sequence). The CDR3 loop reads CASSSAGTRDFEQFF. DNA of the CDR3: TGTGCCAGCAGCTCCGCCGGGACTAGAGATTTTGAGCAGTTCTTC.

This clone has more than one count but fewer than ten. This sequence joins TRBV2 and TRBJ1-1; the D gene is possibly TRBD1 (5 bases). This CDR3 spans 13 amino acids. Trimming pared 8 bases from V and 8 bases from J, leaving 18 bases between. Germline V CDR1 and CDR2: SNHLY, FYNNEI. CDR3 loop: CASGSGSLPEAFF. The CDR3 coding sequence is TGTGCCAGCGGGTCAGGGAGCCTTCCCGAAGCTTTCTTT.

This chain uses TRBV15 with TRBJ2-2, with TRBD2 identical over 7 bases. V trimming: 0 bases; J trimming: 2 bases; junction bases outside the gene matches: 6. The CDR3 is 17 amino acids. Germline lookup yields CDR1 LNHNV and CDR2 YYDKDF (reference sequence). The CDR3 DNA follows: TGTGCCACCAGCAGAGATGCGGCGGGAGCCAACACCGGGGAGCTGTTTTTT. Translating gives CATSRDAAGANTGELFF.

This sequence joins TRBV5-1 and TRBJ1-1; D remains unclear. V was clipped by 4 bases and J by 0 bases, with 10 bases between them. Germline V CDR1 and CDR2: SGHRS, YFSETQ. This CDR3 spans 14 amino acids. As DNA, the CDR3 is TGCGCCAGCAGCCCGGCGCCAATGAACACTGAAGCTTTCTTT. It is translated as CASSPAPMNTEAFF. The whole variable domain, filled in from reference TRBV5-1 and TRBJ1-1, reads KAGVTQTPRYLIKTRGQQVTLSCSPISGHRSVSWYQQTPGQGLQFLFEYFSETQRNKGNFPGRFSGRQFSNSRSEMNVSTLELGDSALYLCASSPAPMNTEAFFGQGTRLTVV.

V and J are TRBV27 and TRBJ1-5; unclear D gene. Trimming stripped 0 bases from V and 1 base from J, with 13 bases between. Germline values: CDR1 MNHEY, CDR2 SMNVEV (reference sequence). This CDR3 is built from 17 residues. CDR3 DNA sequence: TGTGCCAGCAGTTTATCGAACGGAGTTTGGAGCAATCAGCCCCAGCATTTT. It specifies CASSLSNGVWSNQPQHF.

This sequence joins TRBV5-1 and TRBJ2-5; 7 bases align to TRBD1. The germline CDR1 and CDR2 sequences are SGHRS and YFSETQ. The CDR3 has 14 residues. Germline trimming cut 2 bases from V and 2 bases from J; bases unmatched to any gene: 3. In nucleotides, the CDR3 is TGCGCCAGCAGCTTACAGGGGCTTCAAGAGACCCAGTACTTC. It encodes CASSLQGLQETQYF.

The chain links TRBV19 to TRBJ2-5; no clear D. Deletions cut 3 bases from V and 1 base from J, with 6 bases between. The V gene's germline CDR1 is LNHDA and CDR2 SQIVND (reference sequence). This CDR3 region has 13 residues. CDR3 sequence: CASSMAGQETQYF. CDR3 sequence (DNA): TGTGCCAGTAGTATGGCAGGCCAAGAGACCCAGTACTTC.

The chain has TRBV9 and TRBJ2-3, with 7 bases matching TRBD2. From germline, CDR1 is SGDLS and CDR2 YYNGEE. The CDR3 has 17 residues. V shed 4 bases and J 2 bases; nucleotides not matched to a gene: 13. CDR3 region: CASSPLGASGLTDTQYF. The CDR3 DNA sequence: TGTGCCAGCAGCCCTCTTGGGGCTAGCGGTCTCACAGATACGCAGTATTTT.

The CDR3 spells CASSVGNHEQYF. As DNA, the CDR3 is TGTGCCAGCAGCGTAGGTAATCACGAGCAGTACTTC. V and J are TRBV9 and TRBJ2-7; D remains unclear. Germline values: CDR1 SGDLS, CDR2 YYNGEE. The CDR3 runs 12 residues. Trimming removed 0 bases at V and 5 bases at J, with 6 bases between.

This clone was seen only once. The J gene is TRBJ1-2, the V gene TRBV7-9, with 7 nucleotides matching TRBD1. From germline, CDR1 is SEHNR and CDR2 FQNEAQ (reference sequence). V lost 3 bases and J lost 3; bases outside the gene matches: 4. This CDR3 has 14 amino acids. This CDR3 is CASSFWTGDYGYTF. The CDR3 region has the DNA TGTGCCAGCAGCTTTTGGACAGGAGACTATGGCTACACCTTC.

The genes are TRBV30 and TRBJ1-2; D call uncertain. The CDR3 consists of 12 residues. Germline lookup yields CDR1 GTSNPN and CDR2 SVGIG (reference sequence). Trimming left V 0 bases short and J 6 bases short, with 8 bases between. The CDR3 region has the DNA TGTGCCTGGAGTGTAGCAACAAATGGCTACACCTTC. Amino acid sequence: CAWSVATNGYTF.

The sample holds one count of this clone. V and J are TRBV28 and TRBJ2-7; possibly TRBD2 for D (6 bases). Germline CDR1 reads MDHEN; CDR2 reads SYDVKM. The CDR3 covers 14 residues. Trimming took off 8 bases at V and 3 bases at J, with 17 bases between the two ends. The CDR3 is CASRRGGISYEQYF. DNA for the CDR3: TGTGCCAGCCGGCGGGGTGGGATAAGCTACGAGCAGTACTTC.

V is TRBV2 and J is TRBJ2-3; no definite D call. Germline lookup yields CDR1 SNHLY and CDR2 FYNNEI. The CDR3 is 15 amino acids. V lost 4 bases and J lost 4, with 15 bases in between. The CDR3, as DNA: TGTGCCAGCAGTGTTGGGCCTGCACCCGCAGATACGCAGTATTTT. Translation: CASSVGPAPADTQYF.

The chain recombines TRBV29-1 with TRBJ2-5, with TRBD1 matching over 8 bases. This CDR3 spans 14 amino acids. The junction had 9 bases not matched to a gene; V was cut back by 7 bases and J by 2 bases. Germline V CDR1 and CDR2: SQVTM, ANQGSEA. The CDR3 reads CSDPDRDRQETQYF. The DNA for the CDR3 is TGCAGCGACCCAGACCGGGACAGGCAAGAGACCCAGTACTTC.

This chain links TRBV6-1 with TRBJ2-7; 7 nucleotides align to TRBD1. This CDR3 spans 12 amino acids. V gave up 8 bases and J gave up 6 bases; unmatched junction bases: 7. Germline V lookup: CDR1 MNHNS, CDR2 SASEGT. The DNA of the CDR3 is TGTGCCAGCCAGGACAGGCCTGGCGAGCAGTACTTC. Protein: CASQDRPGEQYF.

The rearrangement uses TRBV7-3 and TRBJ1-1; perhaps TRBD1 as D (6 bases). This CDR3 is built from 14 residues. Trimming removed 0 bases at V and 4 bases at J, with 9 bases between. The germline gives CDR1 SGHTA, CDR2 FQGTGA. CDR3 coding DNA: TGTGCCAGCAGCTTAACGGGGGGCGTCACTGAAGCTTTCTTT. Its translation: CASSLTGGVTEAFF.

The rearrangement uses TRBV5-4 and TRBJ1-2; D is unresolved. The V gene lost 1 base and the J gene lost 8 bases, with 9 bases spanning the gap. Per germline, CDR1 SGHNT and CDR2 YYREEE (reference sequence). The CDR3 is 12 residues long. The CDR3 nucleotides are TGTGCCAGCAGCTTGATTCCGACGGGCTACACCTTC. This sequence encodes CASSLIPTGYTF. The complete variable domain, with remaining parts taken from reference TRBV5-4 and TRBJ1-2, reads ETGVTQSPTHLIKTRGQQVTLRCSSQSGHNTVSWYQQALGQGPQFIFQYYREEENGRGNFPPRFSGLQFPNYSSELNVNALELDDSALYLCASSLIPTGYTFGSGTRLTVV.

This chain uses TRBV28 with TRBJ2-7; D may be TRBD2 (5 bases). This CDR3 has 12 residues. Trimming pared 3 bases from V and 9 bases from J, leaving 12 bases between. CDR1 MDHEN and CDR2 SYDVKM come from the germline V gene. CDR3 residues: CASSFHLAGQYF. The CDR3 nucleotides are TGTGCCAGCAGTTTTCACCTCGCGGGGCAGTACTTC.

DNA for the CDR3: TGCGCCAGCAGAAGAGACACAGGCTACAATGAGCAGTTCTTC. Its protein is CASRRDTGYNEQFF. The rearrangement joins TRBV5-1 to TRBJ2-1; tentative D call: TRBD1 (5 bases). CDR1 SGHRS and CDR2 YFSETQ come from the germline V gene. Trimming stripped 5 bases from V and 3 bases from J, with 12 bases between. The CDR3 loop spans 14 amino acids.